One sample yielded the 29 T cell receptor beta chains listed below, sequenced in a study of regulatory T cells in long-lasting Graves disease (dated by TCRdb to 2020 to 2022). Library generation was performed with multiplex PCR. The sequencing machine was an Illumina HiSeq 4000. CDR3 regions were amplified by Arm-PCR with iRepertoire HTBI primers to construct TCR beta libraries. The raw public reads went through TCRdb reprocessing: fastp at Q25, MiXCR clone calling, in-frame beta chains kept. Entries that share a CDR3 protein sequence are merged under the most common genes and DNA. This sample comprises a few hundred thousand distinct CDR3 sequences, about a quarter of them detected only once. The ten biggest clones cover roughly 26% of the sample. The intended sense of this specimen's time point label: persistent/refractory GD, antithyroid drugs over 5 years with positive TRAb. RNA was extracted from PBMCs in TRIzol for both TCR sequencing and RNA sequencing.

Sequencing was performed on peripheral blood mononuclear cells (PBMCs), taken when the disease was refractory, from a patient treated with antithyroid drugs. Every receptor here comes from a female donor with Graves disease.

The genes are TRBV29-1 and TRBJ1-5, with D tentatively TRBD1 (6 bases). The germline gives CDR1 SQVTM, CDR2 ANQGSEA. The CDR3 covers 13 residues. Trimming shortened V by 7 bases and J by 4 bases, and 14 bases separated the two germline ends. The CDR3 spells CSAKGDTNQPQHF. As DNA, the CDR3 is TGCAGCGCAAAAGGGGACACGAATCAGCCCCAGCATTTT. Using reference TRBV29-1 and TRBJ1-5 for the parts outside the CDR3, the full variable domain is SAVISQKPSRDICQRGTSLTIQCQVDSQVTMMFWYRQQPGQSLTLIATANQGSEATYESGFVIDKFPISRPNLTFSTLTVSNMSPEDSSIYLCSAKGDTNQPQHFGDGTRLSIL.

This rearrangement joins TRBV20-1 to TRBJ2-5; no clear D gene. The germline gives CDR1 DFQATT, CDR2 SNEGSKA (reference sequence). The CDR3 runs to 13 residues. Trimming removed 3 bases from V and 1 base from J, with 9 bases in between. CDR3 amino acids: CSARLEFQETQYF. Here the CDR3 DNA reads TGCAGTGCTAGGCTGGAGTTCCAAGAGACCCAGTACTTC.

The chain links TRBV5-1 to TRBJ2-6; perhaps D is TRBD1 or TRBD2 (6 bases each). Germline V lookup: CDR1 SGHRS, CDR2 YFSETQ. Trimming pared 0 bases from V and 1 base from J, leaving 20 bases between. This CDR3 spans 20 amino acids. CDR3 region: CASSLGGALGPTSGANVLTF. The CDR3 DNA is TGCGCCAGCAGCTTGGGGGGGGCCTTGGGGCCGACTTCTGGGGCCAACGTCCTGACTTTC.

In regard to this clonotype: A read error may be the cause here, since a much bigger clone is one base away. This chain connects TRBV6-5 to TRBJ1-1; D not resolved. The CDR3 loop spans 15 amino acids. Germline V gene lookup returns CDR1 MNHEY and CDR2 SVGAGI. The CDR3 nucleotides read TGTGCCAGCAGTTACCGACGGCAAACGAACATTGAAGCTTTCTTT. This translates into CASSYRRQTNIEAFF.

The rearrangement joins TRBV29-1 to TRBJ2-5; TRBD2 might be the D (6 bases). The CDR3 sequence is 13 residues long. The germline CDR1 and CDR2 sequences are SQVTM and ANQGSEA. Deletions cut 6 bases from V and 3 bases from J, with 14 bases between. In DNA, the CDR3 is TGCAGCGTGCCGGAGGGTCTAAAAGAGACCCAGTACTTC. Translated, it gives CSVPEGLKETQYF.

This clonotype was counted a few times. This chain links TRBV30 with TRBJ2-4; no firm D call. CDR3 length: 14 amino acids. V was shortened by 2 bases and J by 5 bases, with 13 bases between the two germline ends. Germline V gives CDR1 GTSNPN, CDR2 SVGIG (reference sequence). This chain's CDR3 is CAWSLKPIQNIQYF. CDR3 nucleotide sequence: TGTGCCTGGAGTTTGAAACCCATCCAAAACATTCAGTACTTC.

This clonotype was recorded a few times. The J gene is TRBJ2-7, the V gene TRBV5-6, with 8 bases that match TRBD1. CDR1 SGHDT and CDR2 YYEEEE come from the germline V gene. The CDR3 is made up of 18 amino acids. The V and J ends lost 2 bases and 4 bases, in that order; junction bases with no gene match: 17. The CDR3 loop is CASSFRFGVGTGHYEQYF. The CDR3 region has the DNA TGTGCCAGCAGCTTCAGGTTTGGGGTCGGGACAGGCCATTACGAGCAGTACTTC.

This rearrangement joins TRBV10-3 to TRBJ1-2; 11 bases are shared with TRBD1. Germline trimming cut 11 bases from V and 2 bases from J; bases unmatched to any gene: 4. The CDR3 is 13 amino acids. Germline CDR1 and CDR2: ENHRY and SYGVKD. CDR3 in DNA: TGTGCCTCCGGGACAGGGGGGAACTATGGCTACACCTTC. Its translation: CASGTGGNYGYTF.

This clonotype came up a few times. V and J are TRBV11-2 and TRBJ1-1; a possible D gene is TRBD1 (5 bases). The V and J ends lost 9 bases and 3 bases respectively, with 14 bases between them. Germline V lookup: CDR1 SGHAT, CDR2 FQNNGV. CDR3 length equals 13 residues. CDR3 region: CASTWGGDTEAFF. The DNA of the CDR3 is TGTGCCAGTACCTGGGGGGGGGACACTGAAGCTTTCTTT.

Only a few counts were recorded for this clonotype. V and J are TRBV7-9 and TRBJ1-6, with D possibly TRBD1 on 5 matching bases. Per germline, CDR1 SEHNR and CDR2 FQNEAQ (reference sequence). CDR3 size: 14 residues. The ends were cut back, 1 base at V and 6 bases at J, with 7 bases in the middle. In DNA form, the CDR3 reads TGTGCCAGCAGCTTAGGACAGATTAATTCACCCCTCCACTTT. It specifies CASSLGQINSPLHF.

This clonotype was counted many times. The CDR3: CASSLGQVGGNQPQHF. CDR3 in DNA: TGTGCCAGCAGTTTAGGACAGGTCGGGGGCAATCAGCCCCAGCATTTT. The rearrangement joins TRBV28 to TRBJ1-5; 7 bases are shared with TRBD1. From germline, CDR1 is MDHEN and CDR2 SYDVKM. There are 16 residues in the CDR3. Trimming at V came to 2 bases and at J to 2 bases, leaving 6 bases not matched to a gene.

This chain uses TRBV7-2 with TRBJ2-7; D perhaps matches TRBD2 (6 bases). Germline V gene sequence: CDR1 SGHTA, CDR2 FQGNSA. The CDR3 is 17 amino acids. Trimming took 5 bases from V and 2 from J, leaving 22 bases between them. The DNA of the CDR3 is TGTGCCAGCAGCCGTAGGGTTAGCGGATATGGAACCTACGAGCAGTACTTC. Translating gives CASSRRVSGYGTYEQYF.

In its sample, this clonotype was seen a few times. This sequence joins TRBV9 and TRBJ1-5, with a weak D call TRBD1 (6 bases). The germline V gene encodes CDR1 SGDLS and CDR2 YYNGEE. The V end was cut by 3 bases, the J end by 2 bases, with 12 bases between. The CDR3 spans 15 residues. In DNA form, the CDR3 reads TGTGCCAGCAGCGCGGGGGCGGGTGGCAATCAGCCCCAGCATTTT. This codes for CASSAGAGGNQPQHF.

This clonotype was counted ten times or more. The chain uses TRBV7-8 and TRBJ2-7; D is unclear. CDR3 length equals 14 residues. The V end lost 2 bases, the J end lost 2 bases, and 10 bases lay between the germline ends. Germline lookup yields CDR1 SGHVS and CDR2 FQNEAQ. Here the CDR3 DNA reads TGTGCCAGCAGCTTACGGACCACTCCCTACGAGCAGTACTTC. Protein product: CASSLRTTPYEQYF.

The table lists this clonotype with many counts. One end of the junction is discordant with germline, which a read error may explain. The chain joins TRBV12-3 or TRBV12-4 to TRBJ2-2; 15 bases map to TRBD2. CDR3 length: 20 amino acids. The CDR3 sequence: CASSAGGTSGRSWNTGKLFF. The CDR3 region has the DNA TGTGCCAGCAGCGCCGGCGGGACTAGCGGGAGGAGTTGGAACACCGGGAAGCTGTTTTTT.

V usage is TRBV4-2 and J usage is TRBJ2-5; D perhaps matches TRBD2 (5 bases). V was trimmed by 4 bases and J by 5 bases, leaving 11 bases between them. From germline, CDR1 is LGHNA and CDR2 YNFKEQ. This CDR3 is 13 amino acids long. The CDR3, as DNA: TGTGCCAGCAGCCCCTCTTCGGGGGAGACCCAGTACTTC. Its translation: CASSPSSGETQYF.

At least ten counts were recorded for this clonotype. The rearrangement links TRBV12-3 or TRBV12-4 to TRBJ2-3; 11 bases match TRBD2. CDR3 length: 15 amino acids. V was pared by 7 bases and J by 2 bases, with 5 bases of the junction left unmatched. The CDR3 reads CASTPSGRFTDTQYF. For the CDR3, the DNA is TGTGCCAGCACTCCTAGCGGGAGGTTCACAGATACGCAGTATTTT.

At least ten counts were recorded for this clonotype. The chain combines TRBV12-3 or TRBV12-4 with TRBJ1-1; D unclear. Between the trimmed V and J ends, which lost 8 bases and 0 bases, there was a span of 7 bases. The CDR3 length is 12 residues. The CDR3: CASRAMNTEAFF. Here the CDR3 DNA reads TGTGCCAGCCGGGCGATGAACACTGAAGCTTTCTTT.

This rearrangement joins TRBV11-2 to TRBJ2-2, with D perhaps given as TRBD1 or TRBD2 (5 bases each). Germline V CDR1 and CDR2: SGHAT, FQNNGV. This CDR3 spans 14 amino acids. In DNA, the CDR3 is TGTGCGAGTGAGGGACGGATGAACACCGGGGAGCTGTTTTTT. Residues: CASEGRMNTGELFF.

This clonotype was observed many times. The chain links TRBV27 to TRBJ2-2; weak D call: TRBD1 (5 bases). V was cut by 2 bases and J by 1 base, with 11 bases left in between. In germline, CDR1 is MNHEY, CDR2 SMNVEV (reference sequence). This CDR3 has 16 residues. The CDR3 here is CASSLPGRVNTGELFF. In DNA form, the CDR3 reads TGTGCCAGCAGTTTACCGGGCAGGGTGAACACCGGGGAGCTGTTTTTT.

The sample holds many counts of this clonotype. The J gene is TRBJ2-7, the V gene TRBV7-8, with TRBD1 matching 7 bases. Looked up from germline, CDR1 is SGHVS and CDR2 is FQNEAQ. Trimming at V came to 4 bases and at J to 5 bases, leaving 11 bases not matched to a gene. The CDR3 is 15 residues long. CDR3 DNA sequence: TGTGCCAGCAGCTCCCCGGACAGGAGTCTCCACGAGCAGTACTTC. It encodes CASSSPDRSLHEQYF.

This clonotype turned up a few times. The chain couples TRBV6-2 or TRBV6-3 to TRBJ2-2; D gene uncertain. Germline loops: CDR1 MNHEY, CDR2 SVGEGT. CDR3 length: 22 amino acids. The germline V and J ends were trimmed by 2 bases and 3 bases, with 31 bases remaining between them. CDR3 loop: CASSYPKPKRRNYFRDTGELFF. The CDR3 bases are TGTGCCAGCAGTTACCCGAAGCCCAAGAGACGGAACTATTTTCGGGACACCGGGGAGCTGTTTTTT.

This clonotype was seen more than once but under ten times. J is TRBJ1-2 and V is TRBV28, with TRBD1 matching 12 bases. Germline loops: CDR1 MDHEN, CDR2 SYDVKM. The trim removed 3 bases at V and 5 bases at J, leaving 7 bases unmatched. The CDR3 loop spans 16 amino acids. In nucleotides, the CDR3 is TGTGCCAGCAGTTTGGGGACAGGGGGCTCGCGGTATGGCTACACCTTC. It translates to CASSLGTGGSRYGYTF.

The rearrangement links TRBV7-9 to TRBJ1-4, with D hard to call. The length of the CDR3 is 11 residues. Germline CDR1 SEHNR, CDR2 FQNEAQ (reference sequence). Trimming took off 5 bases at V and 10 bases at J, with 8 bases between the two ends. CDR3 coding DNA: TGTGCCAGCAGCCAACGGGGAAAACTGTTTTTT. It is translated as CASSQRGKLFF.

The V gene is TRBV27, the J gene TRBJ1-5; D unresolved. CDR3 size: 13 residues. Trimming shortened V by 6 bases and J by 6 bases, and 12 bases separated the two germline ends. Germline CDR1 MNHEY, CDR2 SMNVEV (reference sequence). Here the CDR3 reads CASSRLTGQPQHF. Here the CDR3 DNA reads TGTGCCAGCAGCCGACTGACGGGTCAGCCCCAGCATTTT.

This clonotype was seen many times. CDR3: CAISAPAGATEQYF. The CDR3, as DNA: TGTGCCATTAGCGCCCCAGCGGGAGCGACCGAGCAGTACTTC. V and J are TRBV10-3 and TRBJ2-7; TRBD2 agrees at 8 bases. Germline assignment: CDR1 ENHRY and CDR2 SYGVKD. The junction had 13 bases not matched to a gene; V was cut back by 9 bases and J by 6 bases. The CDR3 totals 14 residues.

This clonotype showed up just a few times. The chain is built from TRBV20-1 and TRBJ2-2; D may be TRBD2 (5 bases). This CDR3 is 16 amino acids long. V was clipped by 2 bases and J by 3 bases, with 16 bases between them. Germline values: CDR1 DFQATT, CDR2 SNEGSKA (reference sequence). This CDR3 reads CSARPGGADYTGELFF. DNA for the CDR3: TGCAGTGCTAGACCCGGCGGAGCGGATTACACCGGGGAGCTGTTTTTT.

The rearrangement uses TRBV5-5 and TRBJ1-5; 7 bases are shared with TRBD1. The J segment lost 3 bases and the V segment lost 0 bases, leaving 9 bases of the junction unmatched. Germline V gene sequence: CDR1 SGHKS, CDR2 YYEKEE (reference sequence). The CDR3 is 17 amino acids. Here the CDR3 DNA reads TGTGCCAGCAGCTTGGGGGTAGTTCAGGGGGACAATCAGCCCCAGCATTTT. Protein sequence: CASSLGVVQGDNQPQHF.

This rearrangement joins TRBV20-1 to TRBJ2-1, with D tentatively TRBD1 or TRBD2 (5 bases each). This CDR3 comprises 13 residues. V was clipped by 5 bases and J by 4 bases, with 12 bases between them. Germline V CDR1 and CDR2: DFQATT, SNEGSKA (reference sequence). The CDR3 is CSAGGPSYNEQFF. DNA of the CDR3: TGCAGTGCTGGGGGACCGTCTTACAATGAGCAGTTCTTC.